The 20 T cell receptor beta chains below all came from one sample that was sequenced in a study of cytomegalovirus exposure and HLA in healthy donors (dated by TCRdb to the late 2010s). Library preparation was by the immunoSEQ multiplex PCR assay. For the multiplex PCR, a mixture combining 60 forward primers for TCR Vbeta segments and 13 reverse primers for TCR Jbeta segments was used. What TCRdb holds here is the immuneACCESS table cut down to in-frame rearrangements. Part of the clones is not present; checked against another copy, under half of the missing clones reflect an unresolved V gene, and the others are unexplained. Present in this sample are 160,000 or so clones, approximately 80% of which were seen just once. The top ten constitute 4.3% of the sample. Sequencing was performed on PBMCs. Receptors originate from a middle-aged man in good health and CMV-seronegative.

The V gene is TRBV5-1, the J gene TRBJ2-1; a possible D gene is TRBD1 (6 bases). Trimming took 4 bases from V and 4 from J, leaving 18 bases between them. This CDR3 spans 16 amino acids. Looked up from germline, CDR1 is SGHRS and CDR2 is YFSETQ. CDR3 sequence (DNA): TGCGCCAGCAGCCGGCCCCAGGGGCTGGGGTACAATGAGCAGTTCTTC. It translates to CASSRPQGLGYNEQFF. The full variable domain, with the rest looked up from reference TRBV5-1 and TRBJ2-1, is KAGVTQTPRYLIKTRGQQVTLSCSPISGHRSVSWYQQTPGQGLQFLFEYFSETQRNKGNFPGRFSGRQFSNSRSEMNVSTLELGDSALYLCASSRPQGLGYNEQFFGPGTRLTVL.

This chain links TRBV6-6 with TRBJ2-3; 8 bases align to TRBD2. CDR1 is MNHNY and CDR2 is SVGAGI in the germline V gene (reference sequence). The length of the CDR3 is 16 residues. The V gene end was trimmed by 0 bases and the J gene end by 1 base; junction bases not matched to a gene: 3. CDR3 bases: TGTGCCAGCAGTTACTCACCGCGGGGGGGCACAGATACGCAGTATTTT. This codes for CASSYSPRGGTDTQYF.

This chain links TRBV6-1 with TRBJ2-3, with D tentatively TRBD2 (5 bases). Trimming removed 6 bases at V and 4 bases at J, with 14 bases between. The length of the CDR3 is 14 residues. Germline loops: CDR1 MNHNS, CDR2 SASEGT. The CDR3 region is CASRGAPEADTQYF. The DNA of the CDR3 is TGTGCCAGCAGGGGAGCTCCCGAGGCAGATACGCAGTATTTT.

This clone occurred once. This rearrangement joins TRBV5-4 to TRBJ2-7; 9 bases fit TRBD1. Germline V gives CDR1 SGHNT, CDR2 YYREEE (reference sequence). The CDR3 has 14 amino acids. J lost 5 bases, V lost 1 base, and 4 bases had no gene match. The CDR3 DNA follows: TGTGCCAGCAGCTTGACAGGGGGCAAGGACGAGCAGTACTTC. Translated, it gives CASSLTGGKDEQYF. The variable domain in full, with the rest retrieved from reference TRBV5-4 and TRBJ2-7, is ETGVTQSPTHLIKTRGQQVTLRCSSQSGHNTVSWYQQALGQGPQFIFQYYREEENGRGNFPPRFSGLQFPNYSSELNVNALELDDSALYLCASSLTGGKDEQYFGPGTRLTVT.

This clone was counted once. The J gene is TRBJ1-5, the V gene TRBV27; D uncertain. The germline CDR1 and CDR2 sequences are MNHEY and SMNVEV (reference sequence). The CDR3 spans 13 residues. Trimming pared 3 bases from V and 4 bases from J, leaving 7 bases between. Written as DNA, the CDR3 is TGTGCCAGCAGTTTTCAGGTGAATCAGCCCCAGCATTTT. Its protein is CASSFQVNQPQHF.

The V gene is TRBV6-5, the J gene TRBJ2-6, with 7 bases matching TRBD1. The J segment lost 3 bases and the V segment lost 9 bases, leaving 5 bases of the junction unmatched. From germline, CDR1 is MNHEY and CDR2 SVGAGI. The CDR3 contains 14 residues. The CDR3 spells CASTGDSGANVLTF. As DNA, the CDR3 is TGTGCCAGTACAGGGGACAGTGGGGCCAACGTCCTGACTTTC.

The gene calls are TRBV11-2 and TRBJ1-4; 7 bases align to TRBD1. From germline, CDR1 is SGHAT and CDR2 FQNNGV. The V gene end was trimmed by 5 bases and the J gene end by 10 bases; junction bases not matched to a gene: 13. The CDR3 runs 15 residues. CDR3 residues: CASSPGQAWHGKLFF. Here the CDR3 DNA reads TGTGCCAGCAGCCCAGGACAGGCATGGCACGGAAAACTGTTTTTT.

This clone appeared a single time. The chain links TRBV27 to TRBJ2-2; 9 bases map to TRBD2. V trimming: 4 bases; J trimming: 6 bases; junction bases outside the gene matches: 9. The CDR3 totals 16 residues. Germline CDR1 and CDR2: MNHEY and SMNVEV (reference sequence). The CDR3 region is CASSSGALAGPGELFF. CDR3 sequence (DNA): TGTGCCAGCAGTTCAGGGGCCCTAGCGGGGCCCGGGGAGCTGTTTTTT.

This clone was counted only a few times. The CDR3 region is CASSPRPEVNQPQHF. CDR3 coding DNA: TGTGCCAGCAGCCCCCGTCCGGAGGTCAATCAGCCCCAGCATTTT. V gene TRBV11-3 combines with J gene TRBJ1-5; no firm D call. This CDR3 region has 15 residues. Trimming pared 5 bases from V and 3 bases from J, leaving 14 bases between. Germline CDR1 SGHNT, CDR2 YENEEA.

The chain has TRBV10-1 and TRBJ1-3; D is uncertain. The CDR3 is made up of 18 amino acids. Per germline, CDR1 WNHNN and CDR2 SYGVQD (reference sequence). With 8 bases removed from V and 4 bases from J, the gap between germline ends came to 27 bases. CDR3 nucleotide sequence: TGCGCCAGCTGGGTGAGGGAGAAGCGGGGTCCTTGGGGAAACACCATATATTTT. This encodes CASWVREKRGPWGNTIYF.

The V and J genes are TRBV9 and TRBJ2-1; 7 bases line up with TRBD2. CDR1 SGDLS and CDR2 YYNGEE come from the germline V gene. The J segment lost 0 bases and the V segment lost 0 bases, leaving 3 bases of the junction unmatched. This CDR3 has 16 residues. The CDR3 nucleotides read TGTGCCAGCAGCGTAGATTGGGGGGGCTCCTACAATGAGCAGTTCTTC. It encodes CASSVDWGGSYNEQFF.

J is TRBJ1-1 and V is TRBV5-1; D remains ambiguous. The V end lost 1 base, the J end lost 7 bases, and 11 bases lay between the germline ends. The CDR3 length is 13 residues. Germline assignment: CDR1 SGHRS and CDR2 YFSETQ. The CDR3 protein is CASSLFSAGEAFF. CDR3 nucleotide sequence: TGCGCCAGCAGCTTGTTCTCAGCGGGTGAAGCTTTCTTT.

The chain is built from TRBV12-5 and TRBJ1-1; 9 bases agree with TRBD1. V dropped 6 bases and J dropped 4; count of bases not matched to a gene: 3. The CDR3 sequence is 13 residues long. The germline V gene has CDR1 LGHNT and CDR2 FRNRAP. The CDR3 loop is CASGRDRATEAFF. In DNA form, the CDR3 reads TGTGCTAGTGGACGGGACAGGGCCACTGAAGCTTTCTTT.

The gene calls are TRBV30 and TRBJ1-2, with 7 positions matching TRBD1. The V gene's germline CDR1 is GTSNPN and CDR2 SVGIG (reference sequence). The CDR3 sequence is 12 residues long. J was trimmed by 7 bases and V by 0 bases; bases with no gene match: 2. The CDR3 DNA follows: TGTGCCTGGAGTGTGACAGGGCCTGGCTACACCTTC. It codes for CAWSVTGPGYTF. The full variable domain, completed using reference TRBV30 and TRBJ1-2, is SQTIHQWPATLVQPVGSPLSLECTVEGTSNPNLYWYRQAAGRGLQLLFYSVGIGQISSEVPQNLSASRPQDRQFILSSKKLLLSDSGFYLCAWSVTGPGYTFGSGTRLTVV.

V gene TRBV7-9 combines with J gene TRBJ1-2; 8 bases line up with TRBD1. The CDR3 totals 15 residues. Germline assignment: CDR1 SEHNR and CDR2 FQNEAQ (reference sequence). The ends lost 5 bases at V and 2 bases at J; junction bases unmatched: 7. The CDR3 reads CASSPLSGGNYGYTF. The CDR3 nucleotides are TGTGCCAGCAGCCCCTTATCAGGGGGCAACTATGGCTACACCTTC.

This clone appeared a few times. This sequence joins TRBV6-6 and TRBJ1-6; no definite D call. V was clipped by 5 bases and J by 7 bases, with 12 bases between them. CDR1 and CDR2 (germline): MNHNY, SVGAGI (reference sequence). CDR3 length: 14 amino acids. CDR3 sequence (DNA): TGTGCCAGCAGTCGCCGGGAGCTAAATTCACCCCTCCACTTT. Encoded protein: CASSRRELNSPLHF.

The chain recombines TRBV27 with TRBJ1-6; 8 bases match TRBD1. V dropped 3 bases and J dropped 5; count of bases not matched to a gene: 3. Germline CDR1 and CDR2: MNHEY and SMNVEV (reference sequence). This CDR3 is built from 15 residues. In nucleotides, the CDR3 is TGTGCCAGCAGTTTCGGGACAGGTGATAATTCACCCCTCCACTTT. Translation gives CASSFGTGDNSPLHF.

This clone was counted a few times. The rearrangement joins TRBV6-4 to TRBJ1-2; maybe TRBD1 (6 bases). CDR3 size: 15 residues. The germline CDR1 and CDR2 sequences are MRHNA and SNTAGT. Trimming pared 5 bases from V and 5 bases from J, leaving 18 bases between. The CDR3 nucleotides are TGTGCCAGCAGTCTATTCCCGGGACAACAATATGGCTACACCTTC. It specifies CASSLFPGQQYGYTF.

V usage is TRBV14 and J usage is TRBJ1-2, with D perhaps matching TRBD1 (5 bases). V lost 8 bases to trimming and J lost 4 bases, with 5 bases between them. The CDR3 contains 10 residues. Germline CDR1 reads SGHDN; CDR2 reads FVKESK. In DNA, the CDR3 is TGTGCCAGCGGGGCCTATGGCTACACCTTC. Translating it yields CASGAYGYTF.

This clone came up once. The chain uses TRBV5-6 and TRBJ1-2; D remains unclear. Germline CDR1 and CDR2: SGHDT and YYEEEE. Trimming stripped 0 bases from V and 11 bases from J, with 14 bases between. CDR3 length equals 13 residues. The CDR3 DNA sequence: TGTGCCAGCAGCTTGGGGCAGTTAATCCCTTACACCTTC. Protein: CASSLGQLIPYTF.